The 14 T cell receptor beta chains below were found in one sample sequenced in a study of blood T cell repertoires in COVID-19. The data were produced by immunoSEQ multiplex PCR, yet TCRdb's version contains in-frame clones alone and is incomplete. The data show over 350,000 clones, more than 85% seen once. Material: PBMCs or T cells enriched from blood (not recorded which). The receptors were gathered from a woman in her forties who had been exposed to COVID-19.

The rearrangement uses TRBV2 and TRBJ1-6; maybe TRBD1 (6 bases). With 7 bases removed from V and 10 bases from J, the gap between germline ends came to 14 bases. This CDR3 is 13 amino acids long. Germline lookup yields CDR1 SNHLY and CDR2 FYNNEI. In nucleotides, the CDR3 is TGTGCCAGCACTCTCAGGGGTTTCTCACCCCTCCACTTT. This gives the protein CASTLRGFSPLHF.

This clone was observed a single time. The rearrangement links TRBV19 to TRBJ2-3, with 16 bases matching TRBD2. Germline-derived CDR1 and CDR2 are LNHDA and SQIVND (reference sequence). The CDR3 has 19 residues. V dropped 3 bases and J dropped 6; count of bases not matched to a gene: 12. The CDR3 loop is CASSMWGGTSGRAPDTQYF. The CDR3 DNA reads as TGTGCCAGTAGTATGTGGGGCGGGACTAGCGGGAGGGCCCCCGATACGCAGTATTTT.

The chain couples TRBV30 to TRBJ2-1; 7 positions match TRBD2. CDR1 and CDR2 (germline): GTSNPN, SVGIG (reference sequence). The CDR3 length is 14 residues. The trim removed 1 base at V and 7 bases at J, leaving 7 bases unmatched. CDR3 DNA: TGTGCCTGGAGTGCCGGGAGGACGAGAAATGAGCAGTTCTTC. It yields the protein CAWSAGRTRNEQFF.

The chain carries TRBV19 and TRBJ1-4; 7 nucleotides line up with TRBD1. With 6 bases clipped from V and 4 bases from J, the junction kept 8 bases outside the gene matches. Germline CDR1 LNHDA, CDR2 SQIVND (reference sequence). This CDR3 has 15 residues. CDR3: CASRHGTAINEKLFF. The DNA of the CDR3 is TGTGCCAGTAGACATGGGACAGCGATTAATGAAAAACTGTTTTTT.

As for this clone: Other nucleotide sequences from this sample produce the same CDR3. V and J are TRBV5-4 and TRBJ2-5, with 10 bases matching TRBD1. The CDR3 runs to 15 residues. Germline V gene data show CDR1 as SGHNT and CDR2 as YYREEE (reference sequence). Losses at the gene ends were 2 bases for V and 2 bases for J; bases not matched to a gene: 3. CDR3 residues: CASSFRDRGQETQYF. The CDR3 coding sequence is TGTGCCAGCAGCTTCCGGGACAGGGGTCAAGAGACCCAGTACTTC.

The V gene is TRBV12-5, the J gene TRBJ2-2; the match to TRBD1 covers 8 bases. The germline V gene has CDR1 LGHNT and CDR2 FRNRAP. V dropped 2 bases and J dropped 5; count of bases not matched to a gene: 7. The CDR3 totals 16 residues. The CDR3 sequence is CASGLPRQGLTGELFF. The CDR3 DNA follows: TGTGCTAGTGGTTTGCCTCGACAGGGGTTGACCGGGGAGCTGTTTTTT.

This clone was picked up one time. V usage is TRBV7-9 and J usage is TRBJ1-5; 10 bases fit TRBD1. V lost 3 bases, J lost 3 bases, and 5 bases stayed unmatched. In germline, CDR1 is SEHNR, CDR2 FQNEAQ (reference sequence). This CDR3 has 16 amino acids. The CDR3 region is CASSLGTGAYNQPQHF. In DNA form, the CDR3 reads TGTGCCAGCAGCTTGGGGACAGGGGCTTACAATCAGCCCCAGCATTTT.

This chain joins TRBV28 and TRBJ2-7, with TRBD1 as a possible D gene (5 bases). Trimming cost V 10 bases and J 1 base, with 8 bases left between them. Germline assignment: CDR1 MDHEN and CDR2 SYDVKM. The CDR3 length is 11 residues. The chain's CDR3 is CATGQSYEQYF. CDR3 DNA: TGTGCCACCGGACAATCCTACGAGCAGTACTTC.

V is TRBV5-6 and J is TRBJ2-3; TRBD2 aligns across 8 bases. CDR1 is SGHDT, CDR2 YYEEEE, per germline. CDR3 length equals 15 residues. Unmatched junction bases numbered 2, after V lost 0 bases and J lost 2 bases. The CDR3 reads CASSLGGGLTDTQYF. The CDR3 DNA reads as TGTGCCAGCAGCTTGGGCGGGGGGCTCACAGATACGCAGTATTTT.

This clone was detected a few times. CDR3 amino acids: CATSRTGVRPQHF. CDR3 DNA sequence: TGTGCCACCAGCAGGACAGGCGTGAGGCCCCAGCATTTT. The genes are TRBV15 and TRBJ1-5; D is perhaps TRBD1 (6 bases). CDR1 and CDR2 (germline): LNHNV, YYDKDF (reference sequence). The CDR3 extends over 13 amino acids. V dropped 3 bases and J dropped 9 bases, with 12 bases sitting between them. Looking up the rest from reference TRBV15 and TRBJ1-5 gives the full variable domain: DAMVIQNPRYQVTQFGKPVTLSCSQTLNHNVMYWYQQKSSQAPKLLFHYYDKDFNNEADTPDNFQSRRPNTSFCFLDIRSPGLGDTAMYLCATSRTGVRPQHFGDGTRLSIL.

The rearrangement joins TRBV5-1 to TRBJ1-2; tentatively, D is TRBD1 (6 bases). This CDR3 has 15 residues. CDR1 and CDR2 from the germline V gene are SGHRS and YFSETQ. V gave up 3 bases and J gave up 1 base, with 13 bases separating them. The CDR3 loop is CASSSTGSRNYGYTF. The CDR3 nucleotides read TGCGCCAGCAGCTCAACAGGGTCCCGTAACTATGGCTACACCTTC.

The CDR3 sequence is CASSPSTSSSSYEQYF. For the CDR3, the DNA is TGTGCCAGCTCACCCTCTACTAGCAGTTCCTCCTACGAGCAGTACTTC. The rearrangement uses TRBV18 and TRBJ2-7; possible D gene TRBD2, 6 bases. The CDR3 sequence is 16 residues long. With 3 bases removed from V and 0 bases from J, the gap between germline ends came to 15 bases. Germline CDR1 KGHSH, CDR2 LQKENI.

The V call is TRBV28, the J call TRBJ1-6; tentative D call: TRBD1 (6 bases). The V end lost 3 bases, the J end lost 7 bases, and 19 bases lay between the germline ends. There are 17 residues in the CDR3. CDR1 and CDR2 (germline): MDHEN, SYDVKM. DNA of the CDR3: TGTGCCAGCAGTTTGCCGGTCTCAGGGGTAGGCAATTCACCCCTCCACTTT. This gives the protein CASSLPVSGVGNSPLHF. Based on the CDR3 plus reference TRBV28 and TRBJ1-6, the full variable domain is DVKVTQSSRYLVKRTGEKVFLECVQDMDHENMFWYRQDPGLGLRLIYFSYDVKMKEKGDIPEGYSVSREKKERFSLILESASTNQTSMYLCASSLPVSGVGNSPLHFGNGTRLTVT.

In this sample, this clone turned up many times. The V gene is TRBV10-2, the J gene TRBJ2-4; D could derive from TRBD1 or TRBD2 (5 bases each). This CDR3 has 15 residues. V was shortened by 10 bases and J by 0 bases, with 16 bases between the two germline ends. CDR1 is WSHSY, CDR2 SAAADI, per germline. The CDR3 DNA is TGCGCCACCAGAGGGGATCAGGAAGCCAAAAACATTCAGTACTTC. Amino acids: CATRGDQEAKNIQYF.